Each of the 23 T cell receptor beta chains below was sequenced from the same sample in a study of cytomegalovirus exposure and HLA in healthy donors. The primer mix had 60 Vbeta and 13 Jbeta primers. The data were produced by immunoSEQ multiplex PCR, yet TCRdb's version contains in-frame clones alone and is incomplete. The sample contains over 70,000 clones, less than 75% of which appear only once. The specimen was PBMCs. These receptors came from a man aged 35 to 55 in good health and CMV-seropositive.

The sample holds a few counts of this clone. The chain links TRBV28 to TRBJ1-5; D ambiguous. CDR1 and CDR2 from the germline V gene are MDHEN and SYDVKM. Trimming stripped 2 bases from V and 5 bases from J, with 7 bases between. The CDR3 has 13 residues. This CDR3 reads CASSLARDQPQHF. The CDR3 nucleotides are TGTGCCAGCAGTTTAGCGAGGGATCAGCCCCAGCATTTT.

The CDR3 sequence is CASSYQLAGARRELFF. CDR3 in DNA: TGTGCCAGCAGTTACCAACTAGCGGGGGCTCGGAGGGAGCTGTTTTTT. The rearrangement links TRBV6-5 to TRBJ2-2, with 11 nucleotides matching TRBD2. CDR1 and CDR2 from the germline V gene are MNHEY and SVGAGI. The V gene end was trimmed by 2 bases and the J gene end by 9 bases; junction bases not matched to a gene: 8. The CDR3 has 16 residues.

The chain joins TRBV5-6 to TRBJ2-3, with TRBD2 matching over 7 bases. Germline-derived CDR1 and CDR2 are SGHDT and YYEEEE. The CDR3 covers 15 residues. V lost 2 bases, J lost 1 base, and 4 bases stayed unmatched. The CDR3 coding sequence is TGTGCCAGCAGCTTAAGTGGGAGGGGCACAGATACGCAGTATTTT. It translates to CASSLSGRGTDTQYF. Full variable domain (outside the CDR3, taken from reference TRBV5-6 and TRBJ2-3): DAGVTQSPTHLIKTRGQQVTLRCSPKSGHDTVSWYQQALGQGPQFIFQYYEEEERQRGNFPDRFSGHQFPNYSSELNVNALLLGDSALYLCASSLSGRGTDTQYFGPGTRLTVL.

This clone was seen a few times. This chain uses TRBV5-1 with TRBJ1-4; tentative D call: TRBD1 (5 bases). Germline V gene data show CDR1 as SGHRS and CDR2 as YFSETQ. Trimming removed 7 bases from V and 0 bases from J, with 16 bases in between. The CDR3 is 16 amino acids. CDR3 loop: CASSGGGSTTNEKLFF. The DNA for the CDR3 is TGCGCCAGCTCGGGGGGTGGGTCCACAACTAATGAAAAACTGTTTTTT.

The J gene is TRBJ1-4, the V gene TRBV6-5; D unresolved. This CDR3 is built from 13 residues. CDR1 MNHEY and CDR2 SVGAGI come from the germline V gene. V was pared by 2 bases and J by 8 bases, with 9 bases between. In DNA form, the CDR3 reads TGTGCCAGCAGTTACAGATCAGTCGAAAAACTGTTTTTT. Its protein product is CASSYRSVEKLFF.

The chain employs TRBV10-3 and TRBJ2-7; D is possibly TRBD2 (6 bases). Germline-derived CDR1 and CDR2 are ENHRY and SYGVKD. V was trimmed by 4 bases and J by 0 bases, leaving 13 bases between them. This CDR3 comprises 15 residues. CDR3 bases: TGTGCCATCAGTGGTGCGGGGACGAGCTCCTACGAGCAGTACTTC. Translation: CAISGAGTSSYEQYF.

The CDR3 DNA sequence: TGTGCCAGCAGTATGGGACAGGGGAGCACTGAAGCTTTCTTT. Encoded protein: CASSMGQGSTEAFF. This chain links TRBV6-5 with TRBJ1-1; 10 bases map to TRBD1. The CDR3 has 14 amino acids. V lost 5 bases, J lost 4 bases, and 4 bases stayed unmatched. The V gene's germline CDR1 is MNHEY and CDR2 SVGAGI.

DNA of the CDR3: TGTGCCAGCAGTTTGTTCGGGACAGGGTACGGCTACACCTTC. Its translation: CASSLFGTGYGYTF. The rearrangement uses TRBV28 and TRBJ1-2; TRBD1 matches 9 bases. V dropped 3 bases and J dropped 8; count of bases not matched to a gene: 7. This CDR3 has 14 residues. Germline values: CDR1 MDHEN, CDR2 SYDVKM.

CDR3 sequence (DNA): TGTGCCAGCAGTTACTCGCTGGCAGGGGGCGAATATGGCTACACCTTC. Translation gives CASSYSLAGGEYGYTF. The chain joins TRBV6-6 to TRBJ1-2; 8 bases fit TRBD1. The junction had 8 bases not matched to a gene; V was cut back by 0 bases and J by 5 bases. CDR3 length: 16 residues. Germline-derived CDR1 and CDR2 are MNHNY and SVGAGI (reference sequence).

V and J are TRBV11-3 and TRBJ2-3, with TRBD1 as a possible D gene (7 bases). The germline CDR1 and CDR2 sequences are SGHNT and YENEEA. The germline V and J ends were trimmed by 3 bases and 3 bases, with 10 bases remaining between them. This CDR3 is 14 amino acids long. The CDR3 sequence is CASSLQGGTDTQYF. CDR3 bases: TGTGCCAGCAGCTTGCAGGGGGGAACAGATACGCAGTATTTT.

This clone was detected a few times. The chain is built from TRBV2 and TRBJ1-5; 7 nucleotides line up with TRBD1. Germline assignment: CDR1 SNHLY and CDR2 FYNNEI. Germline trimming cut 6 bases from V and 3 bases from J; bases unmatched to any gene: 11. The CDR3 sequence is 16 residues long. This chain's CDR3 is CASRLAGQTNNQPQHF. The DNA of the CDR3 is TGTGCCAGCAGATTGGCGGGACAGACGAACAATCAGCCCCAGCATTTT.

This rearrangement joins TRBV6-1 to TRBJ1-5; D may be TRBD1 (6 bases). The CDR3 length is 15 residues. V lost 5 bases and J lost 5, with 16 bases in between. The germline V gene has CDR1 MNHNS and CDR2 SASEGT. The CDR3: CASSNRQGQYQPQHF. CDR3 nucleotides: TGTGCCAGCAGTAATAGGCAGGGGCAGTATCAGCCCCAGCATTTT.

The rearrangement links TRBV5-6 to TRBJ2-5; TRBD2 matches at 9 bases. The length of the CDR3 is 15 residues. V was pared by 4 bases and J by 1 base, with 5 bases of the junction left unmatched. The germline CDR1 and CDR2 sequences are SGHDT and YYEEEE. The CDR3 loop is CASSQTSGSQETQYF. The CDR3, as DNA: TGTGCCAGCAGCCAGACTAGCGGAAGCCAAGAGACCCAGTACTTC.

The chain recombines TRBV10-3 with TRBJ2-2; no firm D call. V dropped 4 bases and J dropped 4 bases, with 4 bases sitting between them. This CDR3 has 12 residues. CDR1 is ENHRY and CDR2 is SYGVKD in the germline V gene. CDR3 nucleotide sequence: TGTGCCATCAGTGCGGGCACCGGGGAGCTGTTTTTT. Its translation is CAISAGTGELFF.

This sequence joins TRBV5-6 and TRBJ2-3, with D possibly matching TRBD1 (5 bases). V was trimmed by 4 bases and J by 6 bases, leaving 15 bases between them. CDR1 and CDR2 (germline): SGHDT, YYEEEE. The CDR3 is 14 amino acids. The CDR3 sequence: CASSLTVGGDTQYF. The CDR3 DNA sequence: TGTGCCAGCAGCCTGACAGTTGGTGGGGATACGCAGTATTTT.

This chain uses TRBV7-2 with TRBJ1-6; unclear D gene. This CDR3 has 17 amino acids. Germline V gene lookup returns CDR1 SGHTA and CDR2 FQGNSA. V shed 1 base and J shed 5 bases, with 15 bases lying between them. The CDR3 here is CASSLGSLSGDNSPLHF. CDR3 nucleotide sequence: TGTGCCAGCAGCTTAGGAAGCCTCAGCGGCGATAATTCACCCCTCCACTTT.

The chain combines TRBV5-6 with TRBJ2-5; no firm D call. This CDR3 spans 16 amino acids. The V end was cut by 2 bases, the J end by 5 bases, with 19 bases between. CDR1 is SGHDT, CDR2 YYEEEE, per germline. CDR3 residues: CASSFATEMAWETQYF. In nucleotides, the CDR3 is TGTGCCAGCAGCTTCGCAACAGAGATGGCATGGGAGACCCAGTACTTC.

The genes are TRBV7-2 and TRBJ2-1; possible D gene TRBD2, 5 bases. Germline V CDR1 and CDR2: SGHTA, FQGNSA. V lost 5 bases and J lost 8, with 16 bases in between. CDR3 length equals 14 residues. Written as DNA, the CDR3 is TGTGCCAGCAGCCAGCTAGGCGGGCGATATGAGCAGTTCTTC. Its protein product is CASSQLGGRYEQFF.

This chain uses TRBV19 with TRBJ1-2; D not certain. V was clipped by 1 base and J by 3 bases, with 6 bases between them. Germline loops: CDR1 LNHDA, CDR2 SQIVND (reference sequence). This CDR3 comprises 13 residues. The CDR3 bases are TGTGCCAGTAGTATAGTCCAGGACTATGGCTACACCTTC. This codes for CASSIVQDYGYTF.

In DNA, the CDR3 is TGTGCCAGCAGCTTCCCGACAGGGTTATCCAATGAGCAGTTCTTC. Translating it yields CASSFPTGLSNEQFF. The chain combines TRBV5-6 with TRBJ2-1, with 7 bases lining up with TRBD1. Per the germline V gene, CDR1 is SGHDT and CDR2 is YYEEEE. V trimming: 2 bases; J trimming: 6 bases; junction bases outside the gene matches: 8. There are 15 residues in the CDR3.

This clone was found a few times. The chain recombines TRBV5-8 with TRBJ1-1, with a possible D match to TRBD1 (6 bases). Trimming left V 2 bases short and J 5 bases short, with 16 bases between. The germline V gene has CDR1 SGHTS and CDR2 YDEGEE. This CDR3 region has 15 residues. In nucleotides, the CDR3 is TGTGCCAGCAGCTTCGGACAGCTTATGGCGACTGAAGCTTTCTTT. Its translation is CASSFGQLMATEAFF. The variable domain in full, with the rest retrieved from reference TRBV5-8 and TRBJ1-1, is EAGVTQSPTHLIKTRGQQATLRCSPISGHTSVYWYQQALGLGLQFLLWYDEGEERNRGNFPPRFSGRQFPNYSSELNVNALELEDSALYLCASSFGQLMATEAFFGQGTRLTVV.

The V call is TRBV27, the J call TRBJ2-7, with 7 bases aligning to TRBD2. J was trimmed by 2 bases and V by 5 bases; bases with no gene match: 6. Germline-derived CDR1 and CDR2 are MNHEY and SMNVEV (reference sequence). This CDR3 has 14 residues. Here the CDR3 DNA reads TGTGCCAGCAGTCCCGGGACTACTGCCTACGAGCAGTACTTC. Translated: CASSPGTTAYEQYF.

In this sample, this clone turned up a few times. V gene TRBV5-6 combines with J gene TRBJ2-7; tentatively, D is TRBD2 (6 bases). Trimming pared 4 bases from V and 5 bases from J, leaving 13 bases between. The CDR3 extends over 13 amino acids. CDR1 SGHDT and CDR2 YYEEEE come from the germline V gene. The CDR3 loop is CASSGPRRDEQYF. CDR3 DNA sequence: TGTGCCAGCAGCGGACCCCGGAGGGACGAGCAGTACTTC.